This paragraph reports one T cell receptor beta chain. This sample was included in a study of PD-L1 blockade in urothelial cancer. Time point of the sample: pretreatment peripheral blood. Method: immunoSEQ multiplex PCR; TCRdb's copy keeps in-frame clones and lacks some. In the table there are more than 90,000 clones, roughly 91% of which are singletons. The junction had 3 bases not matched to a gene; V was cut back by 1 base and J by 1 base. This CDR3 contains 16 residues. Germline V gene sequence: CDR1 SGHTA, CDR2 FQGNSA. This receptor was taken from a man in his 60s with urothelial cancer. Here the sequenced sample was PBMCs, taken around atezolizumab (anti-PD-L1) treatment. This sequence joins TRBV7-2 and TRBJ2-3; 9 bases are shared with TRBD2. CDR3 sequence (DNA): TGTGCCAGCAGCTTAGAGCCTAGCGGGGGCACAGATACGCAGTATTTT. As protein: CASSLEPSGGTDTQYF. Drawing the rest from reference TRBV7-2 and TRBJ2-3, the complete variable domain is GAGVSQSPSNKVTEKGKDVELRCDPISGHTALYWYRQSLGQGLEFLIYFQGNSAPDKSGLPSDRFSAERTGGSVSTLTIQRTQQEDSAVYLCASSLEPSGGTDTQYFGPGTRLTVL.